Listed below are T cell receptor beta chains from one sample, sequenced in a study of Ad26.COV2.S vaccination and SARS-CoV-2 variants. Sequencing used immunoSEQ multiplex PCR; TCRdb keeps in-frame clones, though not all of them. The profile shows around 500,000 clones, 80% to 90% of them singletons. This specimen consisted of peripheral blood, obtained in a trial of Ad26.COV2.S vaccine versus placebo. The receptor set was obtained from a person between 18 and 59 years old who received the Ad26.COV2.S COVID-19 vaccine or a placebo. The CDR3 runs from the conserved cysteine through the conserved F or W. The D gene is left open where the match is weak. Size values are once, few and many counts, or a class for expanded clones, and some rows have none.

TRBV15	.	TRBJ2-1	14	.	TGTGCCACCAGCAGAGTGCTATACGAGAATGAGCAGTTCTTC	CATSRVLYENEQFF
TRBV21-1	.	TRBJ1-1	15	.	TGTGCCAGCAGCAAAAAGGACAGGGGGGACACTGAAGCTTTCTTT	CASSKKDRGDTEAFF
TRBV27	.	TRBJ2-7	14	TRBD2	TGTGCCAGCAGCCCCGGGACTAGAAACTACGAGCAGTACTTC	CASSPGTRNYEQYF
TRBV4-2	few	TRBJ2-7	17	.	TGTGCCAGCAGCCAAGATCTCACCCAGGGCCTTGTCTACGAGCAGTACTTC	CASSQDLTQGLVYEQYF
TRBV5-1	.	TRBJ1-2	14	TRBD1	TGCGCCAGCAGACTACTGACAGGGGAGTATGGCTACACCTTC	CASRLLTGEYGYTF
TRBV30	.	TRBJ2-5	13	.	TGTGCCTGGAGTTTAGATGGGTGGGAGGCCCAGTACTTC	CAWSLDGWEAQYF
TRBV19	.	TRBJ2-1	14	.	TGTGCCAGTTCCACCGGCAATTTATTCAATGAGCAGTTCTTC	CASSTGNLFNEQFF
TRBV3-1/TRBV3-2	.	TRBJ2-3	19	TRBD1	TGTGCCAGCAGCCAAGGGCTCGGTCGGACAGGCGGCGGCACAGATACGCAGTATTTT	CASSQGLGRTGGGTDTQYF
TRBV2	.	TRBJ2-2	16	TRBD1	TGTGCCAGCAGCCTCAGTTCGGACAGGACCACCGGGGAGCTGTTTTTT	CASSLSSDRTTGELFF
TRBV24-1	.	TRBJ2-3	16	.	TGTGCCACCAGTGATTGGGACCAGCGGAACACAGATACGCAGTATTTT	CATSDWDQRNTDTQYF
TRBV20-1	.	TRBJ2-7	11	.	TGCAGTGCTATCCTCTCCTACGAGCAGTACTTC	CSAILSYEQYF
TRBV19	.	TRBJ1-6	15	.	TGTGCCAGTAGTATAGATGCAGGGGCCAATTCACCCCTCCACTTT	CASSIDAGANSPLHF
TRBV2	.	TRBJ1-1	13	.	TGTGCCAGCAAAGGAGATATGAACACTGAAGCTTTCTTT	CASKGDMNTEAFF
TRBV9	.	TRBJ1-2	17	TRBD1	TGTGCCAGCAGCCCCAGGACAGGCGATCGCGTACGGTCTGGCTACACCTTC	CASSPRTGDRVRSGYTF
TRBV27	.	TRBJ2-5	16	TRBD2	TGTGCCAGCAGTTCGGGACTAGCGGGGGGACAAGAGACCCAGTACTTC	CASSSGLAGGQETQYF
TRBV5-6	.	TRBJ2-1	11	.	TGTGCCAGCAGCCTCTCAGGGGAGCAGTTCTTC	CASSLSGEQFF
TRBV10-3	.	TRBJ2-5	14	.	TGTGCCATCAGCGTTTTGGGAGGAGGGGAGACCCAGTACTTC	CAISVLGGGETQYF
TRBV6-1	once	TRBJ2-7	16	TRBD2	TGTGCCAGCAGTGGCCGTTCTAGCGGGAGGTGGGACGAGCAGTACTTC	CASSGRSSGRWDEQYF
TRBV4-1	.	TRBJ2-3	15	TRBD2	TGCGCCAGCAGCCCCGGGACTAGGCACACAGATACGCAGTATTTT	CASSPGTRHTDTQYF
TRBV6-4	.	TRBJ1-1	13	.	TGTGCCAGCAGTGAGAGGGGGGACACTGAAGCTTTCTTT	CASSERGDTEAFF
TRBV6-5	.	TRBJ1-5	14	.	TGTGCCAGCAGTTCCGGACGGACTAATCAGCCCCAGCATTTT	CASSSGRTNQPQHF
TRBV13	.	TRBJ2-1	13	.	TGTGCCAGCAGCTTAGAAGTATCGAGGGAGCAGTTCTTC	CASSLEVSREQFF
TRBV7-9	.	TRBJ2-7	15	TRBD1	TGTGCCAGCAGCTCATGGACAGGGGGTTTCTACGAGCAGTACTTC	CASSSWTGGFYEQYF
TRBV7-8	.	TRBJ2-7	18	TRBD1	TGTGCCAGCAGCTTAATGAGGGGTGGACAGGGATTTTCCTACGAGCAGTACTTC	CASSLMRGGQGFSYEQYF
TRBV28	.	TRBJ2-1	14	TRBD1	TGTGCCAGCAGAAGGACAGGGCTCATCGATGAGCAGTTCTTC	CASRRTGLIDEQFF
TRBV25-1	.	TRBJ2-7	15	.	TGTGCCAGCAGTGACCCGTACAACCTGGTATACGAGCAGTACTTC	CASSDPYNLVYEQYF
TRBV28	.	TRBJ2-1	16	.	TGTGCCAGCAGTTTCTCTCTGTCCCCCGAGACAAATGAGCAGTTCTTC	CASSFSLSPETNEQFF
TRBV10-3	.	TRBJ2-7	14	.	TGTGCCATCACCCGGACCCCGGATACCCACGAGCAGTACTTC	CAITRTPDTHEQYF
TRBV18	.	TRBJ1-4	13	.	TGTGCCAGCTCACGGGACGGAAATGAAAAACTGTTTTTT	CASSRDGNEKLFF
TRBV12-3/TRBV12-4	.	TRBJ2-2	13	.	TGTGCCAGCAGTTCGACTCTTACCGGGGAGCTGTTTTTT	CASSSTLTGELFF
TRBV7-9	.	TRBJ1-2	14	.	TGTGCCAGCAGCCTAGAGGGGGGGCGAAGTGGCTACACCTTC	CASSLEGGRSGYTF
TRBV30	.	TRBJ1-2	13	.	TGTGCCTGGAGCCTAGGGGGGTACTATGGCTACACCTTC	CAWSLGGYYGYTF
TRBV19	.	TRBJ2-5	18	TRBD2	TGTGCCACAGCTCACTGGGCCAAAAGCGGGAGGCAATTGTGGACCCAGTACTTC	CATAHWAKSGRQLWTQYF
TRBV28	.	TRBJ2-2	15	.	TGTGCCAGCAGTTTAATCAATCCCGTCGTCGGGGAGCTGTTTTTT	CASSLINPVVGELFF
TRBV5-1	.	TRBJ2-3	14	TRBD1	TGCGCCAGCAGCCCTGGACAGGGAACAGATACGCAGTATTTT	CASSPGQGTDTQYF
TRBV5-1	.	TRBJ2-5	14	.	TGCGCCAGCAGCTTCAGACCGTTCCAAGAGACCCAGTACTTC	CASSFRPFQETQYF
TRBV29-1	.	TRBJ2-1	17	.	TGCAGCGTTGAAAGGGGGAAGACCCTCAGCTCCTACAATGAGCAGTTCTTC	CSVERGKTLSSYNEQFF
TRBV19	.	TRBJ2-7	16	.	TGTGCCAGTAGGATGACGGGGGCAGGGGGCTCCTACGAGCAGTACTTC	CASRMTGAGGSYEQYF
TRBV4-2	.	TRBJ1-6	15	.	TGTGCCAGCAGCCAAGATCTTCCCAGTAATTCACCCCTCCACTTT	CASSQDLPSNSPLHF
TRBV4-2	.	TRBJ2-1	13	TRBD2	TGTGCCAGCAGCCTAGGGACTAGCGGTGAGCAGTTCTTC	CASSLGTSGEQFF
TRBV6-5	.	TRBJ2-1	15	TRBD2	TGTGCCAGCAGCCCGGGACTAGCGGGACACAATGAGCAGTTCTTC	CASSPGLAGHNEQFF
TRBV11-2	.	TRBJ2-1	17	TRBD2	TGTGCCAGCAGCTTCCCCCCCGGGACTACCTCCTACAATGAGCAGTTCTTC	CASSFPPGTTSYNEQFF
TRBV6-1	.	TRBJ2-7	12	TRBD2	TGTGCCAGCAGTGACGAATGGGAGGGTAAAAACTTC	CASSDEWEGKNF
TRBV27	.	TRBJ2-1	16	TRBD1	TGTGCCAGCAGGTCGGGTTTGGGACAGGAAGACAATGAGCAGTTCTTC	CASRSGLGQEDNEQFF
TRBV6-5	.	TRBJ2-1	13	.	TGTGCCAGCAGTTTAATAGTCTCACATGAGCAGTTCTTC	CASSLIVSHEQFF
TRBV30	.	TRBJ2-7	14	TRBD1	TGTGCCTGGAACCCCGGGACAGGGACCTACGAGCAGTACTTC	CAWNPGTGTYEQYF
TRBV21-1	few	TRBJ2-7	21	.	TGTGCCAGCAGCAAAGAAACGGATCCGGGGGTGGTTAACGAGAGCTCCTACGAGCAGTACTTC	CASSKETDPGVVNESSYEQYF
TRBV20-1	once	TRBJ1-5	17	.	TGCAGTGCTAGTCTCGGTGGGACTCGGAATAGCAATCAGCCCCAGCATTTT	CSASLGGTRNSNQPQHF
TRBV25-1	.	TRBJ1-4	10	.	TGTGCCAGCAGTGGTGAAAAACTGTTTTTT	CASSGEKLFF
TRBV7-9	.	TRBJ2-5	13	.	TGTGCCAGCAGCACCCGGAGGCAAGAGACCCAGTACTTC	CASSTRRQETQYF
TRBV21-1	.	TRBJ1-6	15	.	TGTGCCAGCAGCAAAGTGGGGACAAGTAATTCACCCCTCCACTTT	CASSKVGTSNSPLHF
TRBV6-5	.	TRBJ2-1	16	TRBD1	TGTGCCAGCAGTTACTCCTCGAGGGGGCTCTACAATGAGCAGTTCTTC	CASSYSSRGLYNEQFF
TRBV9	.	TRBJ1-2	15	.	TGTGCCAGCAGCGGCGGAGGAGAGGCCCACTATGGCTACACCTTC	CASSGGGEAHYGYTF
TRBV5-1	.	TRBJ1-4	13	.	TGCGCCAGCAGCTTGGCAACTAATGAAAAACTGTTTTTT	CASSLATNEKLFF
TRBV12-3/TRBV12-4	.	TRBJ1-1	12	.	TGTGCCAGCAGCTCCGTGAACACTGAAGCTTTCTTT	CASSSVNTEAFF
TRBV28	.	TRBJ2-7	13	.	TGTGCCACCCGAGAAGCAGGGAACTACGAGCAGTACTTC	CATREAGNYEQYF
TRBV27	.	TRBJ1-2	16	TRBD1	TGTGCCAGCAGTTCTATAACGGACAGGCACCGCTATGGCTACACCTTC	CASSSITDRHRYGYTF
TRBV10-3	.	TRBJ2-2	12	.	TGTGCCATCAGTGGTGACGGCGGGGAGCTGTTTTTT	CAISGDGGELFF
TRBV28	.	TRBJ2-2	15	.	TGTGCCAGCAGTCCCGCGGGGACAGCCACCGGGGAGCTGTTTTTT	CASSPAGTATGELFF